The rows below give T cell receptor beta chains drawn from one sample of a study of blood T cell repertoires in COVID-19. The data were produced by immunoSEQ multiplex PCR, yet TCRdb's version contains in-frame clones alone and is incomplete. The sample contains 300,000 to 400,000 clones, 70% to 90% of which appear only once. Sequenced: PBMCs or T cells enriched from blood (not recorded which). The receptors were sampled from a woman aged 40 to 49 with acute COVID-19. Both conserved end residues are trimmed from each CDR3.

v_call: TRBV11-3; j_call: TRBJ2-1; cdr3_aa: ASSLTTSGRSSYNEQF
v_call: TRBV12-3/TRBV12-4; j_call: TRBJ1-1; cdr3_aa: ASSLNRDTEAF
v_call: TRBV7-2; j_call: TRBJ1-2; cdr3_aa: ASSLIQTLREGGYT
v_call: TRBV19; j_call: TRBJ2-1; cdr3_aa: ASSISPSGQLEQF
v_call: TRBV28; j_call: TRBJ2-1; cdr3_aa: ASSTRPGNEQF
v_call: TRBV7-3; j_call: TRBJ2-1; cdr3_aa: ASSERTGSYNEQF
v_call: TRBV6-5; j_call: TRBJ1-3; cdr3_aa: ASSGRVLSGNTIY
v_call: TRBV27; j_call: TRBJ2-7; cdr3_aa: ASRRQGTYEQY
v_call: TRBV21-1; j_call: TRBJ1-1; cdr3_aa: ASSPLGRGRSEAF
v_call: TRBV7-6; j_call: TRBJ1-1; cdr3_aa: ASSPTPGTGNTEAF
v_call: TRBV7-2; j_call: TRBJ2-5; cdr3_aa: ASSSGLAGLETQY
v_call: TRBV18; j_call: TRBJ1-2; cdr3_aa: ASSLGAEYGYT
v_call: TRBV5-1; j_call: TRBJ2-7; cdr3_aa: ASSLGTGDSYEQY
v_call: TRBV19; j_call: TRBJ1-2; cdr3_aa: ASSLKQGTNYGYT
v_call: TRBV2; j_call: TRBJ1-2; cdr3_aa: ASSGAGRQSNYGYT
v_call: TRBV4-3; j_call: TRBJ2-6; cdr3_aa: ASSQDRQGALTGANVLT
v_call: TRBV5-4; j_call: TRBJ2-3; cdr3_aa: ASRPSPRGTDTQY
v_call: TRBV7-9; j_call: TRBJ2-7; cdr3_aa: ASSPRGVLAASSYEQY
v_call: TRBV18; j_call: TRBJ1-4; cdr3_aa: ASSPPMGGRHEKLF
v_call: TRBV9; j_call: TRBJ1-2; cdr3_aa: ASSVGVGTEGGYT
v_call: TRBV6-5; j_call: TRBJ1-5; cdr3_aa: ASSYRQGSNQPQH
v_call: TRBV5-1; j_call: TRBJ1-1; cdr3_aa: ASRGGRRGMNTEAF
v_call: TRBV2; j_call: TRBJ2-2; cdr3_aa: ASSEAMPGGAGELF
v_call: TRBV19; j_call: TRBJ2-5; cdr3_aa: ASSIAPTGQSGETQY
v_call: TRBV19; j_call: TRBJ1-3; cdr3_aa: ATTPAASSAGNTIY
v_call: TRBV6-1; j_call: TRBJ2-7; cdr3_aa: ASSEVRAYYYEQY
v_call: TRBV12-5; j_call: TRBJ1-1; cdr3_aa: ASGPGQGNTEAF
v_call: TRBV24-1; j_call: TRBJ2-3; cdr3_aa: ATSDPTSGGITDTQY
v_call: TRBV7-2; j_call: TRBJ2-3; cdr3_aa: ASQLRNTDTQY
v_call: TRBV6-5; j_call: TRBJ1-3; cdr3_aa: ASSQGFGNTIY
v_call: TRBV28; j_call: TRBJ1-5; cdr3_aa: AITADDFSNQPQH
v_call: TRBV18; j_call: TRBJ1-4; cdr3_aa: ASSPSNRPNEKLF
v_call: TRBV7-6; j_call: TRBJ1-3; cdr3_aa: ASSRTGGSGNTIY
v_call: TRBV7-9; j_call: TRBJ1-1; cdr3_aa: ASSFDVRVQSNTEAF
v_call: TRBV28; j_call: TRBJ2-2; cdr3_aa: ASSPSGRAGTGELF
v_call: TRBV28; j_call: TRBJ2-5; cdr3_aa: ASGKLQQAETQY
v_call: TRBV23-1; j_call: TRBJ2-1; cdr3_aa: ASSQQRGGTWGLRRF
v_call: TRBV18; j_call: TRBJ1-5; cdr3_aa: ASSPPQQGQPQH
v_call: TRBV28; j_call: TRBJ1-5; cdr3_aa: ASSLRQPLHSNQPQH
v_call: TRBV14; j_call: TRBJ2-2; cdr3_aa: ASRRDRSTGELF
v_call: TRBV4-3; j_call: TRBJ2-2; cdr3_aa: ASSQQAAVNGGELF
v_call: TRBV24-1; j_call: TRBJ1-4; cdr3_aa: ATSDSGTGLNEKLF
v_call: TRBV10-3; j_call: TRBJ2-1; cdr3_aa: AISGQALSSYNEQF
v_call: TRBV27; j_call: TRBJ2-1; cdr3_aa: ASSPPTGISYNEQF
v_call: TRBV3-1/TRBV3-2; j_call: TRBJ1-2; cdr3_aa: ASSQNSYGYT
v_call: TRBV5-6; j_call: TRBJ1-2; cdr3_aa: ASSLDTGNLYGYT
v_call: TRBV7-6; j_call: TRBJ1-4; cdr3_aa: ASSPGTGRNEKLF
v_call: TRBV4-2; j_call: TRBJ2-7; cdr3_aa: ASSLPDRAFNEQY
v_call: TRBV5-6; j_call: TRBJ2-1; cdr3_aa: ASRRTGGVEQF
v_call: TRBV4-2; j_call: TRBJ2-3; cdr3_aa: ASSQTTLAADTQY
v_call: TRBV7-2; j_call: TRBJ2-1; cdr3_aa: ASSLVGGGTYNEQF
v_call: TRBV18; j_call: TRBJ1-1; cdr3_aa: ASSQTITEAF
v_call: TRBV6-5; j_call: TRBJ1-2; cdr3_aa: ASSYGRQGSYYGYT
v_call: TRBV9; j_call: TRBJ1-2; cdr3_aa: ASSALGQGQGYGYT
v_call: TRBV15; j_call: TRBJ2-1; cdr3_aa: ATSRGLWTSGSNEQF
v_call: TRBV3-1/TRBV3-2; j_call: TRBJ2-3; cdr3_aa: ASSRDISGDTQY